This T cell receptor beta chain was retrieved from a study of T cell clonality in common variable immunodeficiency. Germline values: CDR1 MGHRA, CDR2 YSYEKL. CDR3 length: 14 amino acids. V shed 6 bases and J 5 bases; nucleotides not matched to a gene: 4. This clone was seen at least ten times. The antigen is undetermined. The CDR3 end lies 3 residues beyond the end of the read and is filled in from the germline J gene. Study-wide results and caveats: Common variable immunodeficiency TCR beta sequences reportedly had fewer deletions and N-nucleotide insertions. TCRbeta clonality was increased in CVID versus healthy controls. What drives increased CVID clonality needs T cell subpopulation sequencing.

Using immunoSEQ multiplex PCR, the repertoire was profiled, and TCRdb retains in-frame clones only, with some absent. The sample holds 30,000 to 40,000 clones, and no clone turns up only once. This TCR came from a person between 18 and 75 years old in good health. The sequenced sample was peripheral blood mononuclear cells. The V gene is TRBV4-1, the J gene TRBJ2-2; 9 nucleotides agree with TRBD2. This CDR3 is CASRGLAGTGELFF. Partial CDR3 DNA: TGCGCCAGCAGGGGGCTAGCGGGAACCGGGGAG.